This is a list of T cell receptor beta chains from one sample in a study of T cell responses to AZD1222 COVID-19 vaccine. The method was immunoSEQ multiplex PCR; TCRdb's version includes in-frame clones alone and lacks a portion of them. Here the sample spans 150,000 or so clones, around 89% being singletons. Sequenced material: peripheral blood, taken on day 0 of AZD1222 vaccination. The receptors originated from an adult in good health. Each CDR3 is given with its conserved first and last residue. The D gene is left open where the match is weak. Clone size appears in some rows only: once, few, many, or a class for an expanded clone.

d_gene: NA
j_gene: TRBJ1-6
v_gene: TRBV27
abundance: NA
CDR3aa: CASSAPGRNNSPLHF
CDR3nt: TGTGCCAGCAGTGCACCGGGCCGGAATAATTCACCCCTCCACTTT

d_gene: TRBD1
j_gene: TRBJ1-2
v_gene: TRBV5-4
abundance: few
CDR3aa: CASRLFDRGVYGYTF
CDR3nt: TGTGCCAGCAGACTTTTCGACAGGGGGGTTTATGGCTACACCTTC

d_gene: TRBD1
j_gene: TRBJ1-6
v_gene: TRBV5-8
abundance: NA
CDR3aa: CASRRDRGGNSPLHF
CDR3nt: TGTGCCAGCAGGCGCGACAGGGGGGGGAATTCACCCCTCCACTTT

d_gene: NA
j_gene: TRBJ1-1
v_gene: TRBV3-1/TRBV3-2
abundance: NA
CDR3aa: CASSHVNTEAFF
CDR3nt: TGTGCCAGCAGCCACGTGAACACTGAAGCTTTCTTT

d_gene: NA
j_gene: TRBJ1-1
v_gene: TRBV7-2
abundance: few
CDR3aa: CASRGQRWVGAFF
CDR3nt: TGTGCCAGCAGGGGACAACGTTGGGTAGGAGCTTTCTTT

d_gene: NA
j_gene: TRBJ1-5
v_gene: TRBV15
abundance: NA
CDR3aa: CATSRDPGRGDQPQHF
CDR3nt: TGTGCCACCAGCAGAGATCCCGGAAGGGGGGATCAGCCCCAGCATTTT

d_gene: NA
j_gene: TRBJ2-5
v_gene: TRBV2
abundance: once
CDR3aa: CASSEGATYQETQYF
CDR3nt: TGTGCCAGCAGTGAAGGTGCTACGTACCAAGAGACCCAGTACTTC

d_gene: NA
j_gene: TRBJ1-3
v_gene: TRBV19
abundance: NA
CDR3aa: CASSATSTVAGNTIYF
CDR3nt: TGTGCCAGTAGTGCAACCTCGACAGTGGCTGGAAACACCATATATTTT

d_gene: NA
j_gene: TRBJ1-2
v_gene: TRBV12-3/TRBV12-4
abundance: NA
CDR3aa: CASSPRGPYGYTF
CDR3nt: TGTGCCAGCAGCCCCCGGGGGCCCTATGGCTACACCTTC

d_gene: NA
j_gene: TRBJ1-5
v_gene: TRBV19
abundance: NA
CDR3aa: CASSIDLYSTYNQPQHF
CDR3nt: TGTGCCAGTAGTATAGATCTCTACAGCACCTACAATCAGCCCCAGCATTTT

d_gene: NA
j_gene: TRBJ1-6
v_gene: TRBV5-8
abundance: NA
CDR3aa: CASSLLQKPLHF
CDR3nt: TGTGCCAGCAGCTTACTCCAGAAACCCCTCCACTTT

d_gene: NA
j_gene: TRBJ1-5
v_gene: TRBV6-5
abundance: NA
CDR3aa: CASRAGAAYNQPQHF
CDR3nt: TGTGCCAGCAGAGCAGGGGCAGCTTACAATCAGCCCCAGCATTTT

d_gene: TRBD1
j_gene: TRBJ2-7
v_gene: TRBV7-8
abundance: NA
CDR3aa: CASSFGAGGHYEQYF
CDR3nt: TGTGCCAGCAGCTTCGGGGCAGGGGGACACTACGAGCAGTACTTC

d_gene: NA
j_gene: TRBJ1-3
v_gene: TRBV5-4
abundance: NA
CDR3aa: CASSDSQTGSGNTIYF
CDR3nt: TGTGCCAGCAGCGATTCCCAAACAGGGTCAGGAAACACCATATATTTT

d_gene: TRBD1
j_gene: TRBJ2-7
v_gene: TRBV5-4
abundance: once
CDR3aa: CASSGRTGFNEQYF
CDR3nt: TGTGCCAGCAGCGGACGGACAGGGTTTAACGAGCAGTACTTC

d_gene: NA
j_gene: TRBJ2-5
v_gene: TRBV9
abundance: NA
CDR3aa: CASSAGGGGEETQYF
CDR3nt: TGTGCCAGCAGCGCCGGAGGGGGGGGTGAAGAGACCCAGTACTTC

d_gene: TRBD1
j_gene: TRBJ1-4
v_gene: TRBV13
abundance: NA
CDR3aa: CASSQLGTGNEKLFF
CDR3nt: TGTGCCAGCAGCCAGCTCGGGACAGGGAATGAAAAACTGTTTTTT

d_gene: NA
j_gene: TRBJ1-5
v_gene: TRBV3-1/TRBV3-2
abundance: NA
CDR3aa: CASSDTVRQPQHF
CDR3nt: TGTGCCAGCAGCGACACAGTTCGGCAGCCCCAGCATTTT

d_gene: NA
j_gene: TRBJ1-2
v_gene: TRBV7-3
abundance: NA
CDR3aa: CASSLQTGFGYTF
CDR3nt: TGTGCCAGCAGCCTTCAAACAGGGTTTGGCTACACCTTC

d_gene: NA
j_gene: TRBJ2-7
v_gene: TRBV6-2/TRBV6-3
abundance: NA
CDR3aa: CASSFLYEQYF
CDR3nt: TGTGCCAGCAGTTTCCTGTACGAGCAGTACTTC

d_gene: TRBD1
j_gene: TRBJ1-4
v_gene: TRBV5-1
abundance: NA
CDR3aa: CASSLGAGQRNEKLFF
CDR3nt: TGCGCCAGCAGCTTGGGGGCGGGACAGCGAAATGAAAAACTGTTTTTT

d_gene: NA
j_gene: TRBJ1-3
v_gene: TRBV2
abundance: NA
CDR3aa: CASSRPSSGNTIYF
CDR3nt: TGTGCCAGCAGTCGACCTAGCTCTGGAAACACCATATATTTT

d_gene: TRBD1
j_gene: TRBJ2-3
v_gene: TRBV2
abundance: NA
CDR3aa: CASRGQALSTDTQYF
CDR3nt: TGTGCCAGCAGAGGACAGGCCTTATCCACAGATACGCAGTATTTT

d_gene: NA
j_gene: TRBJ1-2
v_gene: TRBV25-1
abundance: NA
CDR3aa: CASSEGGNYGYTF
CDR3nt: TGTGCCAGCAGTGAAGGGGGTAACTATGGCTACACCTTC

d_gene: NA
j_gene: TRBJ1-2
v_gene: TRBV6-5
abundance: NA
CDR3aa: CASSYVSDYGYTF
CDR3nt: TGTGCCAGCAGTTACGTTTCAGATTATGGCTACACCTTC

d_gene: NA
j_gene: TRBJ2-7
v_gene: TRBV3-1/TRBV3-2
abundance: NA
CDR3aa: CASSQEPSEQYF
CDR3nt: TGTGCCAGCAGCCAAGAGCCATCCGAGCAGTACTTC

d_gene: NA
j_gene: TRBJ1-6
v_gene: TRBV6-5
abundance: NA
CDR3aa: CASSYVDPIGSPLHF
CDR3nt: TGTGCCAGCAGTTACGTGGACCCGATAGGATCGCCCCTCCACTTT

d_gene: TRBD2
j_gene: TRBJ2-3
v_gene: TRBV7-2
abundance: NA
CDR3aa: CASSSEGLASDTQYF
CDR3nt: TGTGCCAGCAGCTCAGAGGGACTAGCTAGTGATACGCAGTATTTT

d_gene: NA
j_gene: TRBJ1-1
v_gene: TRBV29-1
abundance: NA
CDR3aa: CSAGTAEDTEAFF
CDR3nt: TGCAGCGCCGGCACAGCGGAGGACACTGAAGCTTTCTTT

d_gene: NA
j_gene: TRBJ1-2
v_gene: TRBV7-3
abundance: NA
CDR3aa: CASSSRGGAYTF
CDR3nt: TGTGCCAGCAGCTCCCGGGGTGGCGCCTACACCTTC

d_gene: NA
j_gene: TRBJ2-2
v_gene: TRBV7-8
abundance: NA
CDR3aa: CASVRWGGIGELFF
CDR3nt: TGTGCCAGCGTTAGGTGGGGGGGCATCGGGGAGCTGTTTTTT

d_gene: NA
j_gene: TRBJ2-2
v_gene: TRBV18
abundance: NA
CDR3aa: CASSPRGFTGELFF
CDR3nt: TGTGCCAGCTCACCAAGGGGGTTCACCGGGGAGCTGTTTTTT

d_gene: NA
j_gene: TRBJ1-2
v_gene: TRBV12-3/TRBV12-4
abundance: once
CDR3aa: CASSSQGPGYTF
CDR3nt: TGTGCCAGCAGTTCACAGGGACCGGGCTACACCTTC

d_gene: NA
j_gene: TRBJ1-6
v_gene: TRBV30
abundance: NA
CDR3aa: CAWSWGYNSPLHF
CDR3nt: TGTGCCTGGAGTTGGGGTTATAATTCACCCCTCCACTTT

d_gene: NA
j_gene: TRBJ1-5
v_gene: TRBV7-2
abundance: NA
CDR3aa: CASSLASGVSNQPQHF
CDR3nt: TGTGCCAGCAGCTTAGCGTCAGGGGTTAGCAATCAGCCCCAGCATTTT

d_gene: NA
j_gene: TRBJ1-5
v_gene: TRBV10-3
abundance: NA
CDR3aa: CAISPVGQPQHF
CDR3nt: TGTGCCATCAGTCCCGTCGGTCAGCCCCAGCATTTT

d_gene: NA
j_gene: TRBJ1-2
v_gene: TRBV3-1/TRBV3-2
abundance: few
CDR3aa: CASSPTGNGYTF
CDR3nt: TGTGCCAGCAGCCCGACCGGGAACGGCTACACCTTC